The rows below give T cell receptor beta chains drawn from one sample of a study of Ad26.COV2.S vaccination and SARS-CoV-2 variants. Method: immunoSEQ multiplex PCR; TCRdb's copy keeps in-frame clones and lacks some. The sample lists 200,000 to 300,000 clones, roughly 90% occurring once. This material consisted of peripheral blood, taken in a trial of Ad26.COV2.S vaccine versus placebo. The receptors were gathered from a person aged 18-65 years who received the Ad26.COV2.S COVID-19 vaccine or a placebo. CDR3s include the opening cysteine and the closing phenylalanine or tryptophan. A D gene is named only where the DNA matches it firmly.

J,V,D,CDR3
TRBJ2-5,TRBV20-1,NA,CSAPLGETQYF
TRBJ1-1,TRBV7-9,NA,CASSLVADTEAFF
TRBJ2-3,TRBV5-4,TRBD2,CASSLGLAGVSTDTQYF
TRBJ2-7,TRBV27,TRBD1,CASSLARQGPYEQYF
TRBJ1-5,TRBV27,NA,CASSWSGQPQHF
TRBJ1-2,TRBV12-3/TRBV12-4,NA,CASSLLAGGGYTF
TRBJ2-1,TRBV5-4,TRBD2,CASSPPGLAGENEQFF
TRBJ1-5,TRBV4-3,TRBD1,CASSQNSGTGVPPQHF
TRBJ2-5,TRBV15,TRBD2,CATSRPGLAGEETQYF
TRBJ2-3,TRBV10-3,NA,CAIRLQGSSTDTQYF
TRBJ1-3,TRBV5-1,TRBD1,CASSSRLQGVAGNTIYF
TRBJ2-2,TRBV5-1,NA,CASSLVPAPWSAGELFF
TRBJ2-1,TRBV5-4,NA,CASSLAMADNEQFF
TRBJ2-7,TRBV6-6,TRBD2,CASSTGGLAGGLGRYF
TRBJ2-7,TRBV5-6,NA,CASSPAEVSPYEQYF
TRBJ2-7,TRBV14,TRBD1,CASSQQGGPSIIPYEQYF
TRBJ1-1,TRBV6-2/TRBV6-3,NA,CASSRPSTTEAFF
TRBJ2-1,TRBV9,TRBD2,CASSTGGGALGNEQFF
TRBJ1-4,TRBV19,TRBD1,CASSTRQGEITNEKLFF
TRBJ2-7,TRBV7-9,NA,CASSLVPGAYEQYF
TRBJ2-7,TRBV5-1,TRBD1,CASSVTGTGRSGSYEQYF
TRBJ2-1,TRBV4-1,NA,CASSQLGTTYNEQFF
TRBJ2-7,TRBV10-3,TRBD2,CAISETSGGTYEQYF
TRBJ2-7,TRBV11-2,NA,CASSSPGEDHYEQYF
TRBJ1-2,TRBV28,NA,CASSSPGGANYGYTF
TRBJ2-7,TRBV28,TRBD2,CASSLSLLAGGEQYF
TRBJ2-2,TRBV6-5,TRBD2,CASSYRTSGNTGELFF
TRBJ2-1,TRBV11-2,NA,CASSLAPSSRRHNEQFF
TRBJ1-2,TRBV6-5,TRBD1,CASSSTPTGHYGYTF
TRBJ2-5,TRBV29-1,TRBD1,CSGSTGGRETQYF
TRBJ2-5,TRBV24-1,TRBD2,CATSGAGREGGETQYF
TRBJ1-1,TRBV15,NA,CATSRDRGGTYTEAFF
TRBJ2-7,TRBV10-2,NA,CASSIQAYEQYF
TRBJ2-1,TRBV5-3,NA,CARSLAHTCSYNEQFF
TRBJ1-1,TRBV11-1,NA,CASSFGTRAGVEAFF
TRBJ2-2,TRBV9,NA,CASSTEGGPTLGNTGELFF
TRBJ1-5,TRBV18,NA,CASSPPNGGDGPQHF
TRBJ2-7,TRBV6-2/TRBV6-3,TRBD1,CASSRYRGSYEQYF
TRBJ2-2,TRBV24-1,TRBD1,CATSDFPTDRDTGELFF
TRBJ2-7,TRBV19,TRBD1,CASSIFGTGGHYEQYF
TRBJ1-3,TRBV28,TRBD1,CASSPGQGPGNTIYF
TRBJ1-2,TRBV7-9,TRBD1,CASSSGQANYGYTF
TRBJ2-5,TRBV29-1,TRBD1,CSVDEGARETQYF